This T cell receptor (beta chain) was recovered during a study of chemoradiotherapy in HPV16-positive cancers. About the research overall: Candidate HPV-specific T-cell clones and common TCR motifs came from functional assays in two HPV16-positive patients.

Whole-study findings and limits: During treatment, candidate HPV-specific clones and E7-related motifs expanded in tumor. Only two HPV16-positive patients supplied the functional HPV-specificity definition.

The CDR3 spans 16 residues. Losses at the gene ends were 6 bases for V and 2 bases for J; bases not matched to a gene: 6. The V gene's germline CDR1 is SGHAT and CDR2 FQNNGV. In this sample, this clone turned up once. Its antigen is undetermined. Clones were read by immunoSEQ multiplex PCR, and TCRdb kept only the in-frame ones, dropping some. The sample carries nearly 5,500 clones, over 75% recorded once. V is TRBV11-2 and J is TRBJ2-3, with 12 bases fitting TRBD2. The receptor was isolated from a human donor with HPV-associated anogenital cancer. The sample in question was blood, obtained from a patient who underwent chemoradiotherapy. The CDR3 bases are TGTGCCAGCAGTCCACTAGCGGGAGGCCCCACAGATACGCAGTATTTT. It codes for CASSPLAGGPTDTQYF. Filled out from reference TRBV11-2 and TRBJ2-3, the complete variable domain reads EAGVAQSPRYKIIEKRQSVAFWCNPISGHATLYWYQQILGQGPKLLIQFQNNGVVDDSQLPKDRFSAERLKGVDSTLKIQPAKLEDSAVYLCASSPLAGGPTDTQYFGPGTRLTVL.